The 32 T cell receptor beta chains below all came from one sample that was sequenced in a study of blood T cell repertoires in COVID-19. TCRdb's table, derived via immunoSEQ multiplex PCR, lists solely in-frame clones and lacks some. The repertoire holds approximately 170,000 clones, with less than 85% as singletons. Sequenced input: peripheral blood. These receptor sequences come from a woman in her 50s with acute or convalescent COVID-19.

The table lists this clone with a few counts. The chain joins TRBV5-4 to TRBJ2-6, with a possible D match to TRBD1 (5 bases). The CDR3 is 18 amino acids. V dropped 2 bases and J dropped 0 bases, with 15 bases sitting between them. Germline lookup yields CDR1 SGHNT and CDR2 YYREEE (reference sequence). The CDR3 sequence: CASSLRQSSFSGANVLTF. In DNA form, the CDR3 reads TGTGCCAGCAGCTTAAGACAGAGCTCCTTCTCTGGGGCCAACGTCCTGACTTTC.

The rearrangement links TRBV19 to TRBJ2-3, with 16 bases matching TRBD2. Trimming took 7 bases from V and 6 from J; bases not matched to a gene: 1. Germline values: CDR1 LNHDA, CDR2 SQIVND (reference sequence). The CDR3 is made up of 14 amino acids. The DNA for the CDR3 is TGTGCCAGTAAGGGACTAGCGGGGGGGGATACGCAGTATTTT. This sequence encodes CASKGLAGGDTQYF.

This clone occurred a few times. The chain is built from TRBV4-1 and TRBJ2-4; 7 positions match TRBD2. Germline CDR1 MGHRA, CDR2 YSYEKL. J lost 2 bases, V lost 0 bases, and 4 bases had no gene match. This CDR3 has 16 amino acids. CDR3: CASSQDWEGTKNIQYF. The CDR3 nucleotides are TGCGCCAGCAGCCAAGATTGGGAGGGGACCAAAAACATTCAGTACTTC.

The V call is TRBV27, the J call TRBJ2-3, with 7 bases fitting TRBD1. Trimming removed 5 bases from V and 5 bases from J; junction bases left unmatched: 10. The germline V gene has CDR1 MNHEY and CDR2 SMNVEV (reference sequence). This CDR3 has 15 amino acids. The DNA for the CDR3 is TGTGCCAGCAGTCCCTACAGGGGTGCGGGAGATACGCAGTATTTT. This translates into CASSPYRGAGDTQYF.

The chain has TRBV10-3 and TRBJ2-5, with TRBD1 as a possible D gene (6 bases). Trimming stripped 2 bases from V and 0 bases from J, with 10 bases between. The length of the CDR3 is 15 residues. Germline CDR1 ENHRY, CDR2 SYGVKD. The CDR3 bases are TGTGCCATCAGTGAGGGACAGATACACCAAGAGACCCAGTACTTC. This codes for CAISEGQIHQETQYF.

In its sample, this clone was seen once. The chain employs TRBV18 and TRBJ1-2, with D unclear. The CDR3 sequence is 15 residues long. Germline V gene sequence: CDR1 KGHSH, CDR2 LQKENI. The germline V and J ends were trimmed by 1 base and 0 bases, with 9 bases remaining between them. The CDR3: CASSPRETSNYGYTF. For the CDR3, the DNA is TGTGCCAGCTCACCACGAGAAACGTCTAACTATGGCTACACCTTC. The complete variable domain, with remaining parts taken from reference TRBV18 and TRBJ1-2, reads NAGVMQNPRHLVRRRGQEARLRCSPMKGHSHVYWYRQLPEEGLKFMVYLQKENIIDESGMPKERFSAEFPKEGPSILRIQQVVRGDSAAYFCASSPRETSNYGYTFGSGTRLTVV.

The DNA for the CDR3 is TGTGCCTGGAGTGTATGGAGTGGGAGCTCCTACAATGAGCAGTTCTTC. Translated, it gives CAWSVWSGSSYNEQFF. This chain links TRBV30 with TRBJ2-1; tentatively, D is TRBD2 (5 bases). The V gene lost 0 bases and the J gene lost 0 bases, with 12 bases spanning the gap. Germline V gene data show CDR1 as GTSNPN and CDR2 as SVGIG (reference sequence). The CDR3 length is 16 residues.

V usage is TRBV5-8 and J usage is TRBJ1-4; TRBD1 aligns across 7 bases. There are 17 residues in the CDR3. Germline assignment: CDR1 SGHTS and CDR2 YDEGEE. With V trimmed by 4 bases and J by 7 bases, 16 bases remained unmatched. CDR3 bases: TGTGCCAGCAGCGGCCCCTCACTAGGGGGCTACGGTGAAAAACTGTTTTTT. This translates into CASSGPSLGGYGEKLFF. Full variable domain (remainder filled in from reference TRBV5-8 and TRBJ1-4): EAGVTQSPTHLIKTRGQQATLRCSPISGHTSVYWYQQALGLGLQFLLWYDEGEERNRGNFPPRFSGRQFPNYSSELNVNALELEDSALYLCASSGPSLGGYGEKLFFGSGTQLSVL.

V and J are TRBV25-1 and TRBJ2-7; D is perhaps TRBD2 (6 bases). The V end lost 4 bases, the J end lost 0 bases, and 19 bases lay between the germline ends. The CDR3 has 17 amino acids. The germline V gene encodes CDR1 MGHDK and CDR2 SYGVNS. The CDR3 sequence is CASSGRGVSAVSYEQYF. CDR3 in DNA: TGTGCCAGCAGTGGGAGGGGAGTTAGTGCCGTCTCCTACGAGCAGTACTTC.

This sequence joins TRBV6-6 and TRBJ1-1; TRBD1 matches at 8 bases. The V and J ends lost 6 bases and 5 bases, in that order; junction bases with no gene match: 8. There are 14 residues in the CDR3. Germline V gene sequence: CDR1 MNHNY, CDR2 SVGAGI (reference sequence). The CDR3 DNA sequence: TGTGCCAGCAGGGGCAGGACAGGGAGGACTGAAGCTTTCTTT. It codes for CASRGRTGRTEAFF.

V is TRBV29-1 and J is TRBJ2-2, with D perhaps matching TRBD1 (6 bases). CDR1 and CDR2 (germline): SQVTM, ANQGSEA. Between the trimmed V and J ends, which lost 7 bases and 1 base, there was a span of 13 bases. This CDR3 contains 14 residues. CDR3 in DNA: TGCAGCGCTGGCGTGGACAGGAACACCGGGGAGCTGTTTTTT. Protein sequence: CSAGVDRNTGELFF.

This clone was observed once. The chain uses TRBV23-1 and TRBJ2-1, with 10 bases lining up with TRBD1. TRBV23-1 carries the ORF label, with uncertain function. The CDR3 consists of 16 residues. Trimming took 2 bases from V and 7 from J; bases not matched to a gene: 8. The CDR3 nucleotides are TGCGCCAGCAGTCAACCCGGGACAGGGGTGTTAAATGAGCAGTTCTTC. Amino acid sequence: CASSQPGTGVLNEQFF.

This rearrangement joins TRBV7-2 to TRBJ1-3; the D gene is possibly TRBD1 (6 bases). Trimming left V 6 bases short and J 2 bases short, with 11 bases between. From germline, CDR1 is SGHTA and CDR2 FQGNSA. The CDR3 spans 14 residues. The DNA for the CDR3 is TGTGCCAGCAGGAACAGGGTAACTGGAAACACCATATATTTT. Protein sequence: CASRNRVTGNTIYF.

The rearrangement uses TRBV27 and TRBJ1-4; TRBD1 agrees at 8 bases. Per the germline V gene, CDR1 is MNHEY and CDR2 is SMNVEV (reference sequence). The CDR3 contains 14 residues. The ends lost 10 bases at V and 5 bases at J; junction bases unmatched: 9. The CDR3 DNA is TGTGCCACAGGAAGGGACAGGAGCAATGAAAAACTGTTTTTT. It is translated as CATGRDRSNEKLFF.

The V gene is TRBV5-1, the J gene TRBJ2-3, with TRBD2 matching 8 bases. CDR1 and CDR2 (germline): SGHRS, YFSETQ. This CDR3 region has 15 residues. With V trimmed by 4 bases and J by 0 bases, 4 bases remained unmatched. The CDR3 region is CASSREGQSTDTQYF. The CDR3 DNA sequence: TGCGCCAGCAGCCGGGAGGGGCAGAGCACAGATACGCAGTATTTT.

V is TRBV30 and J is TRBJ1-5; tentatively, D is TRBD1 (6 bases). This CDR3 is 14 amino acids long. The V end was cut by 0 bases, the J end by 6 bases, with 12 bases between. Germline assignment: CDR1 GTSNPN and CDR2 SVGIG (reference sequence). DNA for the CDR3: TGTGCCTGGAGTGTAAATCAGGGGATTCAGCCCCAGCATTTT. Its protein product is CAWSVNQGIQPQHF. Full variable domain (missing parts from reference TRBV30 and TRBJ1-5): SQTIHQWPATLVQPVGSPLSLECTVEGTSNPNLYWYRQAAGRGLQLLFYSVGIGQISSEVPQNLSASRPQDRQFILSSKKLLLSDSGFYLCAWSVNQGIQPQHFGDGTRLSIL.

In its sample, this clone was seen a few times. The V and J genes are TRBV6-5 and TRBJ1-2; possible D gene TRBD1, 5 bases. From germline, CDR1 is MNHEY and CDR2 SVGAGI. The CDR3 consists of 15 residues. Trimming left V 5 bases short and J 5 bases short, with 18 bases between. The CDR3 DNA reads TGTGCCAGCAGTACGGGCCAGGGATTTAGTTATGGCTACACCTTC. Its protein is CASSTGQGFSYGYTF.

This sequence joins TRBV5-4 and TRBJ1-1, with D tentatively TRBD1 (6 bases). Trimming removed 2 bases at V and 4 bases at J, with 12 bases between. There are 14 residues in the CDR3. The germline V gene has CDR1 SGHNT and CDR2 YYREEE (reference sequence). The CDR3 DNA follows: TGTGCCAGCAGCTTTTCACAGGGCCTCACTGAAGCTTTCTTT. The encoded protein is CASSFSQGLTEAFF.

The sample holds a few counts of this clone. The chain couples TRBV12-3 or TRBV12-4 to TRBJ2-7, with TRBD2 identical over 8 bases. The CDR3 covers 11 residues. V gave up 7 bases and J gave up 7 bases; unmatched junction bases: 3. This CDR3 reads CASTPGGEQYF. DNA for the CDR3: TGTGCCAGCACCCCGGGGGGGGAGCAGTACTTC.

This rearrangement joins TRBV14 to TRBJ2-4, with D possibly being TRBD1 (6 bases). The V gene lost 1 base and the J gene lost 0 bases, with 10 bases spanning the gap. Per germline, CDR1 SGHDN and CDR2 FVKESK. The CDR3 loop spans 16 amino acids. CDR3 DNA sequence: TGTGCCAGCAGCCAAGGAGGGGGATTAGCCAAAAACATTCAGTACTTC. It specifies CASSQGGGLAKNIQYF. Variable domain in full (rest from reference TRBV14 and TRBJ2-4): EAGVTQFPSHSVIEKGQTVTLRCDPISGHDNLYWYRRVMGKEIKFLLHFVKESKQDESGMPNNRFLAERTGGTYSTLKVQPAELEDSGVYFCASSQGGGLAKNIQYFGAGTRLSVL.

The V gene is TRBV11-2, the J gene TRBJ2-2, with 7 bases matching TRBD1. V lost 5 bases, J lost 5 bases, and 5 bases stayed unmatched. In germline, CDR1 is SGHAT, CDR2 FQNNGV. The CDR3 length is 14 residues. CDR3: CASSPRQGTGELFF. CDR3 DNA sequence: TGTGCCAGCAGCCCCCGACAGGGAACCGGGGAGCTGTTTTTT.

The chain combines TRBV7-9 with TRBJ1-2; weak D call: TRBD1 (5 bases). CDR3 length equals 14 residues. Germline V gene lookup returns CDR1 SEHNR and CDR2 FQNEAQ (reference sequence). V dropped 1 base and J dropped 4 bases, with 10 bases sitting between them. In nucleotides, the CDR3 is TGTGCCAGCAGCTTAGATGTCCAGGGCTATGGCTACACCTTC. This encodes CASSLDVQGYGYTF.

J is TRBJ2-7 and V is TRBV6-5; perhaps TRBD2 as D (5 bases). Germline CDR1 reads MNHEY; CDR2 reads SVGAGI. The CDR3 runs 13 residues. The V end was cut by 0 bases, the J end by 6 bases, with 9 bases between. The DNA for the CDR3 is TGTGCCAGCAGTTACTCGGGCACTAGCGAGCAGTACTTC. Protein sequence: CASSYSGTSEQYF.

The V gene is TRBV14, the J gene TRBJ2-2; tentative D call: TRBD1 (6 bases). Germline V gene data show CDR1 as SGHDN and CDR2 as FVKESK. Trimming shortened V by 3 bases and J by 1 base, and 12 bases separated the two germline ends. The CDR3 contains 16 residues. The CDR3 is CASSQLGARNTGELFF. The CDR3 bases are TGTGCCAGCAGCCAGTTGGGGGCCAGGAACACCGGGGAGCTGTTTTTT.

This rearrangement joins TRBV28 to TRBJ1-5, with D possibly being TRBD1 (6 bases). Germline V lookup: CDR1 MDHEN, CDR2 SYDVKM. CDR3 size: 14 residues. Deletions cut 5 bases from V and 3 bases from J, with 11 bases between. The CDR3 nucleotides read TGTGCCAGCAGTCACCGGGACAACAATCAGCCCCAGCATTTT. It encodes CASSHRDNNQPQHF. Based on the CDR3 plus reference TRBV28 and TRBJ1-5, the full variable domain is DVKVTQSSRYLVKRTGEKVFLECVQDMDHENMFWYRQDPGLGLRLIYFSYDVKMKEKGDIPEGYSVSREKKERFSLILESASTNQTSMYLCASSHRDNNQPQHFGDGTRLSIL.

This clone appeared a few times. The gene calls are TRBV5-1 and TRBJ1-3, with TRBD1 as a possible D gene (6 bases). This CDR3 has 14 residues. Per the germline V gene, CDR1 is SGHRS and CDR2 is YFSETQ. The germline V and J ends were trimmed by 3 bases and 3 bases, with 10 bases remaining between them. The CDR3 region has the DNA TGCGCCAGCAGCTCCGGGACATATGGAAACACCATATATTTT. The encoded protein is CASSSGTYGNTIYF. Full variable domain (rest looked up from reference TRBV5-1 and TRBJ1-3): KAGVTQTPRYLIKTRGQQVTLSCSPISGHRSVSWYQQTPGQGLQFLFEYFSETQRNKGNFPGRFSGRQFSNSRSEMNVSTLELGDSALYLCASSSGTYGNTIYFGEGSWLTVV.

The V gene is TRBV6-5, the J gene TRBJ2-3; 11 bases align to TRBD2. The CDR3 extends over 15 amino acids. Losses at the gene ends were 6 bases for V and 6 bases for J; bases not matched to a gene: 8. Germline CDR1 and CDR2: MNHEY and SVGAGI. The CDR3 nucleotides are TGTGCCAGCAGCCTTACTAGCGGGGGTTGGGATACGCAGTATTTT. Translating gives CASSLTSGGWDTQYF.

CDR3 region: CSASPKGAGNYGYTF. The CDR3 DNA reads as TGCAGTGCTAGTCCTAAGGGGGCAGGGAACTATGGCTACACCTTC. The V gene is TRBV20-1, the J gene TRBJ1-2; 7 nucleotides line up with TRBD1. This CDR3 region has 15 residues. CDR1 DFQATT and CDR2 SNEGSKA come from the germline V gene (reference sequence). V shed 3 bases, J shed 2 bases, and the junction held 9 bases outside the gene matches.

V and J are TRBV5-1 and TRBJ1-6; no firm D call. The CDR3 loop spans 18 amino acids. Germline V gives CDR1 SGHRS, CDR2 YFSETQ. V lost 1 base to trimming and J lost 0 bases, with 14 bases between them. This chain's CDR3 is CASSLFKGGSSYNSPLHF. In nucleotides, the CDR3 is TGCGCCAGCAGCTTGTTTAAAGGCGGGAGCTCCTATAATTCACCCCTCCACTTT.

This clone was counted only a few times. The gene calls are TRBV5-1 and TRBJ2-1, with 12 bases aligning to TRBD2. The junction had 5 bases not matched to a gene; V was cut back by 1 base and J by 9 bases. Germline CDR1 and CDR2: SGHRS and YFSETQ. This CDR3 is 15 amino acids long. CDR3 sequence (DNA): TGCGCCAGCAGCTTGACCCCTAGCGGGAGGGGTGAGCAGTTCTTC. It codes for CASSLTPSGRGEQFF. The variable domain in full, with the rest retrieved from reference TRBV5-1 and TRBJ2-1, is KAGVTQTPRYLIKTRGQQVTLSCSPISGHRSVSWYQQTPGQGLQFLFEYFSETQRNKGNFPGRFSGRQFSNSRSEMNVSTLELGDSALYLCASSLTPSGRGEQFFGPGTRLTVL.

Only a few counts were recorded for this clone. This sequence joins TRBV24-1 and TRBJ1-2; the D gene is possibly TRBD1 (5 bases). Germline assignment: CDR1 KGHDR and CDR2 SFDVKD. This CDR3 is 14 amino acids long. Trimming took 4 bases from V and 10 from J, leaving 18 bases between them. CDR3 amino acids: CATSDPKRDGHYTF. The CDR3 region has the DNA TGTGCCACCAGTGACCCAAAACGTGACGGACACTACACCTTC.

The chain has TRBV23-1 and TRBJ1-1; tentatively, D is TRBD1 (5 bases). TRBV23-1 carries the ORF label, with uncertain function. The V end lost 3 bases, the J end lost 7 bases, and 18 bases lay between the germline ends. This CDR3 spans 15 amino acids. This CDR3 reads CASSQDTDGSGEAFF. CDR3 coding DNA: TGCGCCAGCAGTCAGGACACTGACGGGTCCGGTGAAGCTTTCTTT.